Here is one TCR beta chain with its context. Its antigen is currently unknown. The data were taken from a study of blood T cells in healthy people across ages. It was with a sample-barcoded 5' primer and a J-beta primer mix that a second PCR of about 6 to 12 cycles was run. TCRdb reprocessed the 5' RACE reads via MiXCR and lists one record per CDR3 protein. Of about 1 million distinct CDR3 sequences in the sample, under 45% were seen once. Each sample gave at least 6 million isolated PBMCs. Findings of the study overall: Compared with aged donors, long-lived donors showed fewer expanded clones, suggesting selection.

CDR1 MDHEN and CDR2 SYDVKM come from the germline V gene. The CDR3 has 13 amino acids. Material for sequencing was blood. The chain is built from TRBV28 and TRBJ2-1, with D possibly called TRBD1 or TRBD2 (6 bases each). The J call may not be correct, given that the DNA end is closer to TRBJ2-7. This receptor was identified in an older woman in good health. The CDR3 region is CASSDWGANEQYF. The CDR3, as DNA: TGTGCCAGCAGTGATTGGGGGGCCAATGAGCAGTACTTC.